Listed below are T cell receptor beta chains from one sample, sequenced in a study of blood T cells in healthy people across ages. TCRdb itself ran the 5' RACE reads through MiXCR, one entry per CDR3 protein. The table shows hundreds of thousands of distinct CDR3 sequences, with around three fifths occurring only once. The sequenced sample was blood. Receptors were obtained from a man in his sixties in good health. The CDR3 runs from the conserved cysteine through the conserved F or W. The order of the fields is clone size, D gene, V gene, J gene, CDR3 protein, CDR3 DNA. The D gene is left open where the match is weak. The size of a clone is reported for some rows only, either as once, few or many, or as a class for expanded clones.

abundance: NA
d_gene: TRBD1
v_gene: TRBV20-1
j_gene: TRBJ2-1
CDR3aa: CSARGTGRETQFF
CDR3nt: TGCAGTGCTAGAGGGACAGGTCGAGAGACCCAGTTCTTC

abundance: once
d_gene: NA
v_gene: TRBV6-1
j_gene: TRBJ2-1
CDR3aa: CASSSTGEEAYNEQFF
CDR3nt: TGTGCCAGCAGTTCTACAGGGGAGGAGGCCTACAATGAGCAGTTCTTC

abundance: NA
d_gene: TRBD1
v_gene: TRBV18
j_gene: TRBJ1-6
CDR3aa: CASSPDRGYNSPLHF
CDR3nt: TGTGCCAGCTCACCGGACAGGGGTTATAATTCACCCCTCCACTTT

abundance: NA
d_gene: TRBD2
v_gene: TRBV28
j_gene: TRBJ2-7
CDR3aa: CASSSPGAGGSYEQYF
CDR3nt: TGTGCCAGCAGTTCCCCGGGGGCGGGGGGTTCCTACGAGCAGTACTTC

abundance: NA
d_gene: TRBD2
v_gene: TRBV20-1
j_gene: TRBJ2-1
CDR3aa: CSAGTSTLETQFF
CDR3nt: TGCAGTGCCGGGACTAGCACTTTAGAGACCCAGTTCTTC

abundance: NA
d_gene: NA
v_gene: TRBV7-9
j_gene: TRBJ2-3
CDR3aa: CASSLVGRTDTLYF
CDR3nt: TGTGCCAGCAGCTTAGTTGGCCGCACAGATACGCTGTATTTT

abundance: NA
d_gene: NA
v_gene: TRBV19
j_gene: TRBJ1-2
CDR3aa: CASSIWVQGSDGYTF
CDR3nt: TGTGCCAGTAGTATCTGGGTGCAGGGGAGTGATGGCTACACCTTC

abundance: NA
d_gene: NA
v_gene: TRBV24-1
j_gene: TRBJ2-3
CDR3aa: CATGTGTNTDTQYF
CDR3nt: TGTGCCACGGGGACTGGAACAAACACAGATACGCAGTATTTT

abundance: NA
d_gene: NA
v_gene: TRBV6-2/TRBV6-3
j_gene: TRBJ2-1
CDR3aa: CASSPRGEWASYNEQFF
CDR3nt: TGTGCCAGCAGTCCTCGGGGCGAGTGGGCCTCCTACAATGAGCAGTTCTTC

abundance: NA
d_gene: NA
v_gene: TRBV27
j_gene: TRBJ2-1
CDR3aa: CASSRRKGPSNEQFF
CDR3nt: TGTGCCAGCAGCCGGAGGAAGGGGCCTTCCAATGAGCAGTTCTTC

abundance: NA
d_gene: NA
v_gene: TRBV7-8
j_gene: TRBJ1-2
CDR3aa: CASSLASSTYGYTF
CDR3nt: TGTGCCAGCAGCTTAGCATCGTCCACCTATGGCTACACCTTC

abundance: few
d_gene: TRBD1
v_gene: TRBV28
j_gene: TRBJ2-2
CDR3aa: CASRAPGQGAGELFF
CDR3nt: TGTGCCAGCAGGGCACCGGGACAGGGTGCCGGGGAGCTGTTTTTT

abundance: NA
d_gene: NA
v_gene: TRBV5-1
j_gene: TRBJ1-2
CDR3aa: CASSPRPHSGNYGYTF
CDR3nt: TGCGCCAGCAGCCCAAGACCACATTCGGGGAACTATGGCTACACCTTC

abundance: NA
d_gene: NA
v_gene: TRBV11-2
j_gene: TRBJ2-1
CDR3aa: CASSLTGRRGEQFF
CDR3nt: TGTGCCAGCAGCTTAACGGGGCGACGAGGTGAGCAGTTCTTC

abundance: few
d_gene: NA
v_gene: TRBV20-1
j_gene: TRBJ1-2
CDR3aa: CSAPEGYGYTF
CDR3nt: TGCAGTGCCCCAGAGGGCTATGGCTACACCTTC

abundance: NA
d_gene: TRBD1
v_gene: TRBV20-1
j_gene: TRBJ2-7
CDR3aa: CSARGDRLHEQYF
CDR3nt: TGCAGTGCTAGAGGGGACAGACTCCACGAGCAGTACTTC

abundance: NA
d_gene: NA
v_gene: TRBV6-2/TRBV6-3
j_gene: TRBJ1-5
CDR3aa: CASREGGTQPQHF
CDR3nt: TGTGCCAGCAGGGAGGGGGGGACTCAGCCCCAGCATTTT

abundance: NA
d_gene: TRBD2
v_gene: TRBV20-1
j_gene: TRBJ2-5
CDR3aa: CSARPGTSGGATQYF
CDR3nt: TGCAGTGCTAGACCAGGGACTAGCGGGGGGGCGACCCAGTACTTC

abundance: NA
d_gene: TRBD2
v_gene: TRBV20-1
j_gene: TRBJ2-5
CDR3aa: CSAASLAGEQETQYF
CDR3nt: TGCAGTGCTGCGTCATTAGCGGGGGAGCAAGAGACCCAGTACTTC

abundance: NA
d_gene: TRBD1
v_gene: TRBV7-2
j_gene: TRBJ1-2
CDR3aa: CASSDRGLNYGYTF
CDR3nt: TGTGCCAGCAGTGACAGGGGGCTTAACTATGGCTACACCTTC

abundance: NA
d_gene: TRBD1
v_gene: TRBV7-9
j_gene: TRBJ2-5
CDR3aa: CASSLGGDREETQYF
CDR3nt: TGTGCCAGCAGCTTAGGTGGCGACAGGGAGGAGACCCAGTACTTC

abundance: few
d_gene: TRBD1
v_gene: TRBV5-1
j_gene: TRBJ2-3
CDR3aa: CASRQLDRGPDTQYF
CDR3nt: TGCGCCAGCAGACAGCTGGACAGGGGCCCAGATACGCAGTATTTT

abundance: NA
d_gene: NA
v_gene: TRBV12-3/TRBV12-4
j_gene: TRBJ2-5
CDR3aa: CASSRSGFRQETQYF
CDR3nt: TGTGCCAGCAGTCGATCAGGGTTTCGTCAAGAGACCCAGTACTTC

abundance: few
d_gene: NA
v_gene: TRBV3-1
j_gene: TRBJ2-5
CDR3aa: CASSQGDVRTQYF
CDR3nt: TGTGCCAGCAGCCAAGGGGACGTTCGGACCCAGTACTTC

abundance: many
d_gene: TRBD1
v_gene: TRBV20-1
j_gene: TRBJ1-5
CDR3aa: CSAPGQGNQPQHF
CDR3nt: TGCAGTGCGCCCGGACAGGGCAATCAGCCCCAGCATTTT

abundance: NA
d_gene: NA
v_gene: TRBV11-2
j_gene: TRBJ2-5
CDR3aa: CASSLGQLVIETQYF
CDR3nt: TGTGCCAGCAGCTTAGGACAGTTGGTGATCGAGACCCAGTACTTC